Listed here are 9 T cell receptor beta chains from one sample, sequenced in a study of T cell repertoires in cytomegalovirus infection. A single record per CDR3 protein comes from TCRdb applying MiXCR to the reads. The sample records some 500,000 distinct CDR3 sequences, under 45% being singletons. For these receptors, no antigen is known. Specimen: cultured PBMCs, collected from culture after CMV antigen stimulation. Receptors originate from a human donor in good health (CMV status not recorded). Some clones in this sample may be carry-over from other donors' samples.

This chain connects TRBV12-3 or TRBV12-4 to TRBJ1-1, with a weak D call TRBD1 (5 bases). The V gene lost 6 bases and the J gene lost 6 bases, with 20 bases spanning the gap. This CDR3 comprises 15 residues. CDR3 residues: CASSRLAGSMSEAFF. The CDR3 DNA is TGTGCCAGCAGCCGCCTGGCAGGGTCAATGTCTGAAGCTTTCTTT.

This chain links TRBV2 with TRBJ2-7, with a tentative D call TRBD2 (7 bases). The germline V and J ends were trimmed by 7 bases and 7 bases, with 23 bases remaining between them. There are 15 residues in the CDR3. In germline, CDR1 is SNHLY, CDR2 FYNNEI. CDR3 sequence (DNA): TGTGCCAGCATGGGGGATGGGGGGGGCCATCGTGAGCAGTACTTC. Amino acids: CASMGDGGGHREQYF.

This clonotype was detected only once. The V call is TRBV4-2, the J call TRBJ2-6; TRBD2 is a possible D gene (6 bases). Trimming removed 1 base at V and 0 bases at J, with 10 bases between. Germline V gene sequence: CDR1 LGHNA, CDR2 YNFKEQ. CDR3 length: 17 amino acids. For the CDR3, the DNA is TGTGCCAGCAGCCAAGGAGACGGGAGCTCTGGGGCCAACGTCCTGACTTTC. Translation: CASSQGDGSSGANVLTF.

V is TRBV7-2 and J is TRBJ2-3, with 8 bases matching TRBD1. CDR1 is SGHTA, CDR2 FQGNSA, per germline. CDR3 length: 16 amino acids. V lost 4 bases, J lost 4 bases, and 10 bases stayed unmatched. CDR3 DNA sequence: TGTGCCAGCAGCTCGCCAGGACAGGGCTTCGCAGATACGCAGTATTTT. It codes for CASSSPGQGFADTQYF.

The chain is built from TRBV7-8 and TRBJ2-4; 7 bases are a match to TRBD2. CDR1 SGHVS and CDR2 FQNEAQ come from the germline V gene. The V segment lost 3 bases and the J segment 2 bases; nucleotides outside the gene matches: 7. The CDR3 contains 16 residues. CDR3 amino acids: CASSFRGDGTKNIQYF. The CDR3, as DNA: TGTGCCAGCAGCTTCCGGGGGGATGGGACCAAAAACATTCAGTACTTC.

This chain links TRBV12-3 or TRBV12-4 with TRBJ2-1; 7 bases map to TRBD2. The CDR3 is made up of 12 amino acids. The V and J ends lost 6 bases and 6 bases, in that order; junction bases with no gene match: 2. CDR3 sequence: CASRRTSNEQFF. The CDR3 DNA reads as TGTGCCAGCAGGCGGACTAGCAATGAGCAGTTCTTC.

The genes are TRBV7-9 and TRBJ1-2; 7 bases map to TRBD1. The germline gives CDR1 SEHNR, CDR2 FQNEAQ (reference sequence). V was pared by 0 bases and J by 8 bases, with 18 bases of the junction left unmatched. The CDR3 runs to 18 residues. The CDR3 nucleotides read TGTGCCAGCAGCTTAGCTGCTACTCTAACAGGGGCCCGAAGGGGCTACACCTTC. Residues: CASSLAATLTGARRGYTF. Looking up the rest from reference TRBV7-9 and TRBJ1-2 gives the full variable domain: DTGVSQNPRHKITKRGQNVTFRCDPISEHNRLYWYRQTLGQGPEFLTYFQNEAQLEKSRLLSDRFSAERPKGSFSTLEIQRTEQGDSAMYLCASSLAATLTGARRGYTFGSGTRLTVV.

This clonotype was seen a handful of times. The chain couples TRBV7-2 to TRBJ2-1; 8 nucleotides match TRBD1. Germline assignment: CDR1 SGHTA and CDR2 FQGNSA. After removal of 5 bases from V and 4 bases from J, the junction contained 7 bases not matched to a gene. The CDR3 sequence is 15 residues long. Written as DNA, the CDR3 is TGTGCCAGCAGCCAGGGGGGACAGGTATACAATGAGCAGTTCTTC. It yields the protein CASSQGGQVYNEQFF.

The V and J genes are TRBV6-1 and TRBJ1-2, with a weak D call TRBD1 (6 bases). In germline, CDR1 is MNHNS, CDR2 SASEGT. The CDR3 totals 14 residues. V lost 6 bases and J lost 4, with 15 bases in between. This CDR3 reads CASRPPGGLYGYTF. DNA for the CDR3: TGTGCCAGCAGGCCCCCCGGGGGCCTCTATGGCTACACCTTC.